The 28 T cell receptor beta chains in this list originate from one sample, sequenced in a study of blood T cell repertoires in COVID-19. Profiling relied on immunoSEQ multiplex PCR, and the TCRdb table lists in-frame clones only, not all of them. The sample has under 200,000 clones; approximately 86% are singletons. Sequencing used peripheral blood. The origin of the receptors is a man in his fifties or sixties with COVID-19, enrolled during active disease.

CDR3 sequence reads: CASSLLAGGLPDTQYF. For the CDR3, the DNA is TGTGCCAGCAGCCTCCTAGCGGGGGGGCTCCCAGATACGCAGTATTTT. V gene TRBV9 combines with J gene TRBJ2-3; 12 bases match TRBD2. This CDR3 contains 16 residues. The germline V gene has CDR1 SGDLS and CDR2 YYNGEE. V lost 4 bases, J lost 4 bases, and 7 bases stayed unmatched. The variable domain in full, with the rest retrieved from reference TRBV9 and TRBJ2-3, is DSGVTQTPKHLITATGQRVTLRCSPRSGDLSVYWYQQSLDQGLQFLIQYYNGEERAKGNILERFSAQQFPDLHSELNLSSLELGDSALYFCASSLLAGGLPDTQYFGPGTRLTVL.

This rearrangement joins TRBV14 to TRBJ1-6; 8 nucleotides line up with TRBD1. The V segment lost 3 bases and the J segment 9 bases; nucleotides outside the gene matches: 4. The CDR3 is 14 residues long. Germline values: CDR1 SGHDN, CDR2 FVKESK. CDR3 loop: CASSQQGASSPLHF. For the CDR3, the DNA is TGTGCCAGCAGCCAGCAGGGGGCCAGTTCACCCCTCCACTTT.

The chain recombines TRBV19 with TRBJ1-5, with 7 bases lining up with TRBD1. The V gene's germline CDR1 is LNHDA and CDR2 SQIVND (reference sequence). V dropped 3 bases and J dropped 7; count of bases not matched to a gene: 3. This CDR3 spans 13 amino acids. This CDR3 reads CASSINRGQPQHF. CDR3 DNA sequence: TGTGCCAGTAGTATTAACAGGGGCCAGCCCCAGCATTTT.

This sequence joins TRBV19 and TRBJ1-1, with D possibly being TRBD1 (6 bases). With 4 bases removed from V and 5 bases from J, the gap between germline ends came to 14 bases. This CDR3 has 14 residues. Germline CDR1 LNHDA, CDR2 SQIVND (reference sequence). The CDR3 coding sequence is TGTGCCAGTAGTAGGGGACAAACGGCGACTGAAGCTTTCTTT. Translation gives CASSRGQTATEAFF.

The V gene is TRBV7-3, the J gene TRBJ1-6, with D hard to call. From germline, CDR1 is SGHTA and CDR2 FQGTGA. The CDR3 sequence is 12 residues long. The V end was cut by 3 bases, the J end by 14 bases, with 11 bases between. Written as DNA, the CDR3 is TGTGCCAGCAGCTTCCTCGCCGAGTCCCTCCACTTT. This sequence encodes CASSFLAESLHF.

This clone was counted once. In DNA, the CDR3 is TGTGCCAGCAGCGGTAGTACAGGTTCTAACTACAATGAGCAGTTCTTC. Amino acids: CASSGSTGSNYNEQFF. V and J are TRBV7-9 and TRBJ2-1; D is possibly TRBD1 (5 bases). The CDR3 has 16 residues. In germline, CDR1 is SEHNR, CDR2 FQNEAQ (reference sequence). V shed 5 bases and J shed 3 bases, with 17 bases lying between them.

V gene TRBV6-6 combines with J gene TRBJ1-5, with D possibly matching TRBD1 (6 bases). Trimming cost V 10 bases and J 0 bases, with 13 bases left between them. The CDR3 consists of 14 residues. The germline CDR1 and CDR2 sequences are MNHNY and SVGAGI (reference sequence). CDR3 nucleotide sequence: TGTGCCACTAGGGACACCCATAGCAATCAGCCCCAGCATTTT. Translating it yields CATRDTHSNQPQHF.

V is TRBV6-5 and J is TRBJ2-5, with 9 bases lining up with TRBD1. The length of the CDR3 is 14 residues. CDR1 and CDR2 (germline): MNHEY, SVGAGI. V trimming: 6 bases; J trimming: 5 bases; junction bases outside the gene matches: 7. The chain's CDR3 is CASRRLGQGETQYF. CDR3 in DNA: TGTGCCAGCAGGAGACTGGGACAGGGTGAGACCCAGTACTTC.

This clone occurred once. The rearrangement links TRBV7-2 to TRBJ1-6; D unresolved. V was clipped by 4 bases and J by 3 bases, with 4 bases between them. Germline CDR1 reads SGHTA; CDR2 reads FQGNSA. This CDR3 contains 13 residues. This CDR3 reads CASSSLYNSPLHF. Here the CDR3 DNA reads TGTGCCAGCAGCTCCCTCTATAATTCACCCCTCCACTTT.

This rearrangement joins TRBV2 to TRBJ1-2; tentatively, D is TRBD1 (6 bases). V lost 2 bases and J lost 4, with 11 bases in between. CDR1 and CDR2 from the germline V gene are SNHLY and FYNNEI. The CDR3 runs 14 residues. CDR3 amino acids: CASSERQDSYGYTF. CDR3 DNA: TGTGCCAGCAGTGAAAGACAGGATAGCTATGGCTACACCTTC.

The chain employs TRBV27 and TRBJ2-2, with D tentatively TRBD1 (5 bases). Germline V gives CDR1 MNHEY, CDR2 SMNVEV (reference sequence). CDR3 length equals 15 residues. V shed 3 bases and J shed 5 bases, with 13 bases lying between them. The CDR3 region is CASSFGTGRTGELFF. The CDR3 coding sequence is TGTGCCAGCAGTTTTGGCACAGGTCGGACCGGGGAGCTGTTTTTT.

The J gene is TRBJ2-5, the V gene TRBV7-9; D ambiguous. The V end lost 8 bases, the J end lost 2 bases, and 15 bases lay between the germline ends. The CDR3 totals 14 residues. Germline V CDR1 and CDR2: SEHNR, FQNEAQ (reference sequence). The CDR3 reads CASCPGWRQETQYF. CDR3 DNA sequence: TGTGCCAGCTGCCCCGGATGGAGACAAGAGACCCAGTACTTC.

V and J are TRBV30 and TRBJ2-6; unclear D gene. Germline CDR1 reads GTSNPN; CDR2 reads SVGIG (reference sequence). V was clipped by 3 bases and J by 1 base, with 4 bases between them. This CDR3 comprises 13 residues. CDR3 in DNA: TGTGCCTGGAGACTTTCTGGGGCCAACGTCCTGACTTTC. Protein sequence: CAWRLSGANVLTF. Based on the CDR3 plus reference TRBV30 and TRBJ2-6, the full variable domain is SQTIHQWPATLVQPVGSPLSLECTVEGTSNPNLYWYRQAAGRGLQLLFYSVGIGQISSEVPQNLSASRPQDRQFILSSKKLLLSDSGFYLCAWRLSGANVLTFGAGSRLTVL.

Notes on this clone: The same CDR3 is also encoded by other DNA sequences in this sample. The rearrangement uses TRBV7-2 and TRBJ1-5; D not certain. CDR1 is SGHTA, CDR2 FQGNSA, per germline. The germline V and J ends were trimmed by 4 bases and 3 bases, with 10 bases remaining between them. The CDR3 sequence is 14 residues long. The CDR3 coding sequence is TGTGCCAGCAGCTCGGGGATTAACAATCAGCCCCAGCATTTT. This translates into CASSSGINNQPQHF.

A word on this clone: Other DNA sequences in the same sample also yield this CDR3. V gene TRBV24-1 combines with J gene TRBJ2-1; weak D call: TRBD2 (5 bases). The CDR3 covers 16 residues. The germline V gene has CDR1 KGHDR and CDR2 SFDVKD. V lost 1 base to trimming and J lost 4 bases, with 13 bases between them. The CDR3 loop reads CATSDLSGGPYNEQFF. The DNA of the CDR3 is TGTGCCACCAGTGATTTAAGCGGAGGCCCTTACAATGAGCAGTTCTTC.

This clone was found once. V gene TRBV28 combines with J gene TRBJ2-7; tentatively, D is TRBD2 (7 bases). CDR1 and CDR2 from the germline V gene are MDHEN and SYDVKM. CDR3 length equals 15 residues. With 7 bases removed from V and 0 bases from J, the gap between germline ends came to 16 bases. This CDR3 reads CASIRGGRLSYEQYF. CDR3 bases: TGTGCCAGCATCCGCGGGGGCCGACTCTCCTACGAGCAGTACTTC.

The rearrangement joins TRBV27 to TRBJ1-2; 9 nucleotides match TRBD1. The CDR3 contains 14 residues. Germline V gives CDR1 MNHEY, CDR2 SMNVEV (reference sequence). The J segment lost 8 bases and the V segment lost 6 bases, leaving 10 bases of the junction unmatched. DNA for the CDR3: TGTGCCAGCAGACCTACGACAGGGGGAGGCGGCTACACCTTC. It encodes CASRPTTGGGGYTF.

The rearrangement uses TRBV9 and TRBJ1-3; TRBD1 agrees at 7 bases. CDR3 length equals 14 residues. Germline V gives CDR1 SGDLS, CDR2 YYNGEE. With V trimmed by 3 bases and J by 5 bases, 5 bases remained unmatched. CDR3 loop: CASSALTGRNTIYF. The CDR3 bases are TGTGCCAGCAGCGCTCTGACAGGGAGAAACACCATATATTTT. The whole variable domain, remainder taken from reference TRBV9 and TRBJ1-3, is DSGVTQTPKHLITATGQRVTLRCSPRSGDLSVYWYQQSLDQGLQFLIQYYNGEERAKGNILERFSAQQFPDLHSELNLSSLELGDSALYFCASSALTGRNTIYFGEGSWLTVV.

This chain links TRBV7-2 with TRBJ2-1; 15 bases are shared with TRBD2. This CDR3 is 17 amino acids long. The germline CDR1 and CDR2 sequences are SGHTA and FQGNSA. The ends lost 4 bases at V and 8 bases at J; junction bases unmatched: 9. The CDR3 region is CASSSRGLAGGQHEQFF. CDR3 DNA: TGTGCCAGCAGCTCCCGGGGACTAGCGGGAGGTCAACATGAGCAGTTCTTC.

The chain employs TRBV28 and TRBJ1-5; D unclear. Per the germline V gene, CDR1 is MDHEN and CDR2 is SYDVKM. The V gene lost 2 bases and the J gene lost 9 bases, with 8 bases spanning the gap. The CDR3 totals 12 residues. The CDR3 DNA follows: TGTGCCAGCAGTTTAATACGCGGGCCCCAGCATTTT. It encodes CASSLIRGPQHF. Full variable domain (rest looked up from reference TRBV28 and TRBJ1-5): DVKVTQSSRYLVKRTGEKVFLECVQDMDHENMFWYRQDPGLGLRLIYFSYDVKMKEKGDIPEGYSVSREKKERFSLILESASTNQTSMYLCASSLIRGPQHFGDGTRLSIL.

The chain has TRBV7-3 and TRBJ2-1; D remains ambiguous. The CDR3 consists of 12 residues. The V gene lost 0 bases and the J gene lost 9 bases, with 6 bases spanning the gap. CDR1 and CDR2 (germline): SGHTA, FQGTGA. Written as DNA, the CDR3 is TGTGCCAGCAGCTTAACGGCTTCTGAGCAGTTCTTC. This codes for CASSLTASEQFF.

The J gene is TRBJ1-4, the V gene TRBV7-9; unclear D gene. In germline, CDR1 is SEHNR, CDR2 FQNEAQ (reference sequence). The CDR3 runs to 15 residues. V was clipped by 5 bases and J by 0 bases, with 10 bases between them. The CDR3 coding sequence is TGTGCCAGCAGCCCCCACAGTGCAACTAATGAAAAACTGTTTTTT. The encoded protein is CASSPHSATNEKLFF.

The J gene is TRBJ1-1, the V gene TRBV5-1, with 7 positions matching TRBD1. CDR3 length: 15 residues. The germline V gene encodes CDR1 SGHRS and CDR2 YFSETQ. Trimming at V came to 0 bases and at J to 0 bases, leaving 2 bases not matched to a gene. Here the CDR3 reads CASSLAGQMNTEAFF. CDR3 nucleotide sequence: TGCGCCAGCAGCTTGGCGGGACAGATGAACACTGAAGCTTTCTTT.

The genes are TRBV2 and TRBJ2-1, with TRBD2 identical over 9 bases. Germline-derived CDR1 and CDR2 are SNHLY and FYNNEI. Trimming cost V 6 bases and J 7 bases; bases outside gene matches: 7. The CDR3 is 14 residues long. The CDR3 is CASSRAGGQNEQFF. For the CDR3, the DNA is TGTGCCAGCAGCAGAGCGGGGGGCCAAAATGAGCAGTTCTTC.

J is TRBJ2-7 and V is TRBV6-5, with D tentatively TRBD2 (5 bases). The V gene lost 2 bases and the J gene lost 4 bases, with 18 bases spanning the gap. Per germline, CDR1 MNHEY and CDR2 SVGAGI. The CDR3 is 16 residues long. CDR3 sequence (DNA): TGTGCCAGCAGTTACGGGCCTAGCCCCCTACTGTACGAGCAGTACTTC. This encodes CASSYGPSPLLYEQYF.

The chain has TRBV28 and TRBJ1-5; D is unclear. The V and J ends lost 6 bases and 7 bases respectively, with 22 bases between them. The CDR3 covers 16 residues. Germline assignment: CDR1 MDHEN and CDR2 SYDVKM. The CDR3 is CASSSRRSGPGQPQHF. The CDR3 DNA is TGTGCCAGCAGCTCTCGGAGAAGCGGCCCGGGCCAGCCCCAGCATTTT.

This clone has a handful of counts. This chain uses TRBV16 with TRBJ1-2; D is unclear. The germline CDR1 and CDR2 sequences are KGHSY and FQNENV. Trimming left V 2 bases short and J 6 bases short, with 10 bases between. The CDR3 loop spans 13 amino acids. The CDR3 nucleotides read TGTGCCAGCAGCCAAAGAGGGTTTAATGGCTACACCTTC. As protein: CASSQRGFNGYTF.

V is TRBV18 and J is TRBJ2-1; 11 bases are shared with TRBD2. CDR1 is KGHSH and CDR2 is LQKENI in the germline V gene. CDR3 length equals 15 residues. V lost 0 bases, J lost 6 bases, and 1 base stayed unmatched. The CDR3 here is CASSPPSGRGNEQFF. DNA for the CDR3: TGTGCCAGCTCACCACCTAGCGGGAGGGGCAATGAGCAGTTCTTC.